Sequencing of this T cell receptor beta chain was carried out in a study of T-cell reconstitution after alpha-beta-depleted transplantation in children. The J segment lost 8 bases and the V segment lost 5 bases, leaving 7 bases of the junction unmatched. Germline CDR1 reads SGHNT; CDR2 reads YENEEA. This CDR3 spans 14 amino acids. The library targeted TCRbeta and was prepared with unique molecular identifiers. TCRdb reanalysed the PCR reads using MiXCR and keeps one entry per CDR3 protein. Of more than 450,000 distinct CDR3 sequences detected, approximately 16% appear once; the ten largest clones hold more than 2.5%.

The sequence was obtained from a human donor who donated a stem cell graft to a child with acute lymphoblastic leukemia. V usage is TRBV11-3 and J usage is TRBJ1-1; 11 nucleotides line up with TRBD1. Sequencing used PBMCs from the stem cell graft donor, obtained from the stem cell graft. The CDR3 is CASSLGTGGFEAFF. In DNA form, the CDR3 reads TGTGCCAGCAGCCTCGGGACAGGGGGTTTCGAAGCTTTCTTT.